What follows are 16 T cell receptor beta chains derived from one specimen sequenced in a study of T cell repertoires in cytomegalovirus infection. TCRdb ran MiXCR on the reads and lists one entry per CDR3 protein. The sample yields about 260,000 distinct CDR3 sequences, roughly 13% seen once. The source material was PBMCs. The origin of the receptors is a human donor in good health (CMV status not recorded). Some clones in this sample may be carry-over from other donors' samples.

The table lists this clonotype with a count of one. The chain links TRBV10-3 to TRBJ2-3, with 7 nucleotides matching TRBD1. The V gene's germline CDR1 is ENHRY and CDR2 SYGVKD. After removal of 6 bases from V and 2 bases from J, the junction contained 2 bases not matched to a gene. The CDR3 sequence is 13 residues long. The chain's CDR3 is CAIRGTDTDTQYF. DNA for the CDR3: TGTGCCATCAGGGGGACAGACACAGATACGCAGTATTTT.

The sample holds many counts of this clonotype. The J gene is TRBJ2-2, the V gene TRBV7-2; D is undetermined. The CDR3 length is 11 residues. Germline values: CDR1 SGHTA, CDR2 FQGNSA. V was cut by 4 bases and J by 11 bases, with 8 bases left in between. The CDR3 DNA is TGTGCCAGCAGCTCTGCCCTCGAGCTGTTTTTT. This gives the protein CASSSALELFF.

This clonotype was counted ten times or more. This chain uses TRBV7-2 with TRBJ2-5; unclear D gene. Between the trimmed V and J ends, which lost 3 bases and 5 bases, there was a span of 10 bases. This CDR3 comprises 13 residues. Germline V gives CDR1 SGHTA, CDR2 FQGNSA. As DNA, the CDR3 is TGTGCCAGCAGCTTGTCCAGCACGGAGACCCAGTACTTC. This sequence encodes CASSLSSTETQYF.

DNA of the CDR3: TGCAGTGCCAGGGTGGGGACTAGCGGTTACCTCTCCTACAATGAGCAGTTCTTC. This encodes CSARVGTSGYLSYNEQFF. V is TRBV20-1 and J is TRBJ2-1; the match to TRBD2 covers 11 bases. With V trimmed by 6 bases and J by 0 bases, 13 bases remained unmatched. Looked up from germline, CDR1 is DFQATT and CDR2 is SNEGSKA (reference sequence). CDR3 length equals 18 residues.

Concerning this clonotype itself: A read error may be the cause here, since a much bigger clone is one base away. The chain couples TRBV28 to TRBJ2-3, with D perhaps matching TRBD2 (5 bases). Germline CDR1 and CDR2: MDHEN and SYDVKM. The CDR3 totals 15 residues. With 6 bases removed from V and 3 bases from J, the gap between germline ends came to 16 bases. The CDR3 DNA follows: TGTGCCAGCAGGCCGCATCCCAGCGGTACAGATACGCAGTATTTT. Its translation is CASRPHPSGTDTQYF. The entire variable domain, with the rest obtained from reference TRBV28 and TRBJ2-3, is as follows: DVKVTQSSRYLVKRTGEKVFLECVQDMDHENMFWYRQDPGLGLRLIYFSYDVKMKEKGDIPEGYSVSREKKERFSLILESASTNQTSMYLCASRPHPSGTDTQYFGPGTRLTVL.

Ten or more counts support this clonotype. The rearrangement uses TRBV7-6 and TRBJ2-3; 7 nucleotides match TRBD2. The germline V gene has CDR1 SGHVS and CDR2 FNYEAQ. There are 13 residues in the CDR3. The junction had 3 bases not matched to a gene; V was cut back by 4 bases and J by 5 bases. For the CDR3, the DNA is TGTGCCAGCAGCTGGCGGGAGATAGATACGCAGTATTTT. Encoded protein: CASSWREIDTQYF.

This clonotype was found a few times. J is TRBJ2-5 and V is TRBV29-1; 8 bases match TRBD1. Germline CDR1 SQVTM, CDR2 ANQGSEA. The V segment lost 7 bases and the J segment 4 bases; nucleotides outside the gene matches: 8. CDR3 length: 13 residues. The CDR3 nucleotides read TGCAGCGGGGGGACAGGCCCTTCAGAGACCCAGTACTTC. Amino acids: CSGGTGPSETQYF.

There are a few counts of this clonotype. The chain has TRBV2 and TRBJ1-1, with D possibly TRBD1 on 5 matching bases. Between the trimmed V and J ends, which lost 6 bases and 4 bases, there was a span of 15 bases. In germline, CDR1 is SNHLY, CDR2 FYNNEI. The CDR3 contains 14 residues. CDR3 amino acids: CASSASEGSTEAFF. CDR3 coding DNA: TGTGCCAGCAGCGCCAGCGAGGGGAGCACTGAAGCTTTCTTT.

In this sample, this clonotype turned up a few times. Here the CDR3 reads CASSRAGNTGELFF. CDR3 sequence (DNA): TGTGCCAGCAGTCGCGCAGGAAACACCGGGGAGCTGTTTTTT. V gene TRBV6-1 combines with J gene TRBJ2-2; no definite D call. CDR3 size: 14 residues. Trimming removed 5 bases from V and 2 bases from J, with 9 bases in between. In germline, CDR1 is MNHNS, CDR2 SASEGT.

This clonotype turned up a few times. The chain combines TRBV7-9 with TRBJ1-5; D is undetermined. V gave up 5 bases and J gave up 9 bases, with 11 bases separating them. Germline V gene lookup returns CDR1 SEHNR and CDR2 FQNEAQ (reference sequence). CDR3 length: 12 amino acids. This CDR3 reads CASSDSPRPQHF. Written as DNA, the CDR3 is TGTGCCAGCAGCGATAGCCCTCGGCCCCAGCATTTT.

This clonotype was counted at least ten times. The rearrangement uses TRBV7-2 and TRBJ2-7; TRBD2 agrees at 7 bases. The junction had 10 bases not matched to a gene; V was cut back by 4 bases and J by 1 base. The CDR3 is made up of 16 amino acids. Germline CDR1 reads SGHTA; CDR2 reads FQGNSA. CDR3 coding DNA: TGTGCCAGCAGCTCCCCCACCGGGACTACTTCCTACGAGCAGTACTTC. The encoded protein is CASSSPTGTTSYEQYF.

This clonotype was recorded at least ten times. The chain uses TRBV20-1 and TRBJ2-1; no clear D gene. Germline CDR1 DFQATT, CDR2 SNEGSKA (reference sequence). This CDR3 contains 12 residues. Trimming removed 0 bases from V and 7 bases from J, with 7 bases in between. The CDR3 spells CSAREDGNEQFF. The CDR3 DNA is TGCAGTGCTAGAGAGGACGGGAATGAGCAGTTCTTC.

V is TRBV6-2 or TRBV6-3 and J is TRBJ1-5, with a tentative D call TRBD1 (6 bases). V was pared by 5 bases and J by 4 bases, with 18 bases between. Germline V gene lookup returns CDR1 MNHEY and CDR2 SVGEGT. CDR3 length: 16 amino acids. The CDR3 loop is CASSARLGGRNQPQHF. Here the CDR3 DNA reads TGTGCCAGCAGTGCCAGGCTAGGGGGTCGGAATCAGCCCCAGCATTTT.

This clonotype was recorded at least ten times. V gene TRBV6-6 combines with J gene TRBJ1-1, with a possible D match to TRBD1 (5 bases). This CDR3 region has 16 residues. V lost 8 bases to trimming and J lost 3 bases, with 22 bases between them. Germline CDR1 MNHNY, CDR2 SVGAGI (reference sequence). The CDR3 region is CASPLAGPRKDTEAFF. For the CDR3, the DNA is TGTGCCAGCCCCTTGGCAGGGCCACGGAAGGACACTGAAGCTTTCTTT.

This chain links TRBV7-8 with TRBJ2-5; TRBD2 agrees at 9 bases. V gave up 4 bases and J gave up 5 bases; unmatched junction bases: 8. Looked up from germline, CDR1 is SGHVS and CDR2 is FQNEAQ. The CDR3 extends over 15 amino acids. CDR3 coding DNA: TGTGCCAGCAGCTCGCGGGAGGGAGGGCTGGAGACCCAGTACTTC. It yields the protein CASSSREGGLETQYF.

Note on this clonotype: At one boundary the junction diverges from the germline segment, which might be a read error. The chain links TRBV7-3 to TRBJ2-3, with a tentative D call TRBD2 (6 bases). The CDR3 is made up of 13 amino acids. Germline-derived CDR1 and CDR2 are SGHTA and FQGTGA. The DNA of the CDR3 is TGTGCCAGGAGCTGGGGGGGCACAGATACGCAGTATTTT. Encoded protein: CARSWGGTDTQYF.